This T cell receptor (beta chain) was retrieved from a study of shared clonotypes between healthy human individuals. General study points: Naive CD4 clonotypes overlapped across a handful of donors at around 4.8%.

Cells designated naive CD8 were CD45RO-negative and were positively selected for CCR7, with terminally differentiated effector memory CD45RA+ cells excluded. CDR1 and CDR2 (germline): LNHDA, SQIVND (reference sequence). V gave up 5 bases and J gave up 3 bases, with 13 bases separating them. There are 14 residues in the CDR3. Note on this clone: As yet, its antigen is unknown.

Here immunoSEQ multiplex PCR was the method, and the copy in TCRdb shows in-frame clones only, minus some. Of millions of clones in the sample, over 85% are singletons; the top ten hold 1% to 1.3%. Sequencing used naive CD8+ T cells sorted from blood. J is TRBJ1-2 and V is TRBV19; tentative D call: TRBD1 (5 bases). This TCR was recovered from a young man in good health. This CDR3 is CASSLPGTYYGYTF. Written as DNA, the CDR3 is TGTGCCAGTAGTCTTCCCGGGACCTACTATGGCTACACCTTC.